This T cell receptor beta chain was obtained from a study of T cell changes during pregnancy in multiple sclerosis. TCRdb's copy holds only in-frame clones and misses some; the assay was immunoSEQ multiplex PCR. Here the sample spans roughly 66,000 clones, around 92% being singletons. V lost 2 bases and J lost 5, with 9 bases in between. Germline V lookup: CDR1 SGHTA, CDR2 FQGTGA. CDR3 size: 13 residues. The sequence was obtained from a female donor with multiple sclerosis, enrolled in a pregnancy study. Sequenced material: peripheral blood, taken in the first trimester of pregnancy. The V and J genes are TRBV7-3 and TRBJ2-5; D is possibly TRBD2 (5 bases). The CDR3 sequence: CASSLGGLETQYF. The DNA of the CDR3 is TGTGCCAGCAGCTTAGGCGGGTTGGAGACCCAGTACTTC.